One T cell receptor (beta chain) is described in this entry. As yet, its antigen is unknown. This record belongs to a study of lymphopenia after photon versus proton radiotherapy. Study-level findings and limits: Larger post-nadir TCR diversity loss correlated inversely with survival in deceased patients.

V dropped 5 bases and J dropped 7; count of bases not matched to a gene: 7. This CDR3 is built from 14 residues. Germline CDR1 SGHTA, CDR2 FQGTGA. This table comes from immunoSEQ multiplex PCR, and its TCRdb copy is limited to in-frame clones, with some not included. The table has 30,000 or so clones, roughly 87% seen once; the top ten hold around 50%. The chain couples TRBV7-3 to TRBJ2-1, with 8 positions matching TRBD1. The source is a woman aged 60-75 years with cholangiocarcinoma. Some clones in this sample may be carry-over from other donors' samples. The sequences come from peripheral blood, collected from a patient treated with proton-based radiotherapy. The CDR3 is CASSDAGGLNEQFF. For the CDR3, the DNA is TGTGCCAGCAGCGACGCAGGGGGCTTGAATGAGCAGTTCTTC.